Listed here are 10 T cell receptor beta chains from one sample, sequenced in a study of neurological immune-mediated disorders. TCRdb reanalysed the 5' RACE reads using MiXCR and keeps one entry per CDR3 protein. This repertoire shows nearly 60,000 distinct CDR3 sequences, 3% to 4% found once; its top ten account for 6% to 8%. The sequencing input was PBMCs. The source of these receptors is a woman aged 60-75 years with multiple sclerosis.

Many counts were recorded for this clonotype. This sequence joins TRBV27 and TRBJ2-2, with TRBD2 as a possible D gene (5 bases). Germline V gene lookup returns CDR1 MNHEY and CDR2 SMNVEV (reference sequence). The CDR3 is made up of 15 amino acids. The V gene lost 0 bases and the J gene lost 10 bases, with 15 bases spanning the gap. The CDR3 coding sequence is TGTGCCAGCAGTTTATCGTCGGACTGGGCCGCGGAGCTGTTTTTT. This encodes CASSLSSDWAAELFF.

The chain has TRBV6-1 and TRBJ2-1; D gene unclear. V was pared by 0 bases and J by 7 bases, with 10 bases between. The CDR3 runs 14 residues. The germline gives CDR1 MNHNS, CDR2 SASEGT. The CDR3 coding sequence is TGTGCCAGCAGTGAAGCCGGGTTTTTAAATGAGCAGTTCTTC. Translating it yields CASSEAGFLNEQFF.

This clonotype occurred many times. The chain joins TRBV9 to TRBJ2-1, with D maybe TRBD2 (6 bases). Germline V CDR1 and CDR2: SGDLS, YYNGEE. CDR3 length: 15 amino acids. Trimming removed 0 bases at V and 3 bases at J, with 10 bases between. The CDR3 nucleotides read TGTGCCAGCAGCGTAGGACTAGGCTTCTACAATGAGCAGTTCTTC. Translating it yields CASSVGLGFYNEQFF.

This clonotype has a count of ten or more. Its ends do not fully match the called genes, so a read error is possible. The V gene is TRBV7-2, the J gene TRBJ2-1; D not resolved. Per the germline V gene, CDR1 is SGHTA and CDR2 is FQGNSA. CDR3 length equals 12 residues. The DNA for the CDR3 is TGTGCCAGCAGCTTACCCCTTAACCCTCAAGTCTTC. Translation gives CASSLPLNPQVF.

This clonotype was counted a few times. The rearrangement joins TRBV5-1 to TRBJ1-2, with 10 bases aligning to TRBD1. Germline assignment: CDR1 SGHRS and CDR2 YFSETQ. Trimming removed 4 bases from V and 8 bases from J; junction bases left unmatched: 5. This CDR3 region has 13 residues. CDR3 bases: TGCGCCAGCAGCATGGGACAGGGGAGAGGCTACACCTTC. Translating it yields CASSMGQGRGYTF. The variable domain in full, completed from reference TRBV5-1 and TRBJ1-2, reads KAGVTQTPRYLIKTRGQQVTLSCSPISGHRSVSWYQQTPGQGLQFLFEYFSETQRNKGNFPGRFSGRQFSNSRSEMNVSTLELGDSALYLCASSMGQGRGYTFGSGTRLTVV.

Ten or more counts support this clonotype. The gene calls are TRBV10-3 and TRBJ1-4, with 9 positions matching TRBD1. With V trimmed by 3 bases and J by 5 bases, 4 bases remained unmatched. Germline assignment: CDR1 ENHRY and CDR2 SYGVKD. The CDR3 is 15 residues long. The CDR3 loop reads CAISDSGTGNEKLFF. For the CDR3, the DNA is TGTGCCATCAGTGATTCCGGGACAGGGAATGAAAAACTGTTTTTT.

This clonotype was detected ten times or more. The J gene is TRBJ2-1, the V gene TRBV20-1; TRBD2 might be the D (6 bases). This CDR3 comprises 13 residues. Trimming removed 7 bases from V and 5 bases from J, with 15 bases in between. CDR1 is DFQATT and CDR2 is SNEGSKA in the germline V gene (reference sequence). CDR3 amino acids: CSDFQRRDNEQFF. In DNA form, the CDR3 reads TGCAGTGACTTCCAAAGGAGGGACAATGAGCAGTTCTTC.

This clonotype was picked up many times. This chain joins TRBV2 and TRBJ2-1, with 8 bases matching TRBD2. The CDR3 extends over 13 amino acids. In germline, CDR1 is SNHLY, CDR2 FYNNEI. The ends lost 6 bases at V and 8 bases at J; junction bases unmatched: 6. CDR3 nucleotides: TGTGCCAGCAGCCTTATTAGCGGGGATGAGCAGTTCTTC. Protein: CASSLISGDEQFF. Full variable domain (missing parts from reference TRBV2 and TRBJ2-1): EPEVTQTPSHQVTQMGQEVILRCVPISNHLYFYWYRQILGQKVEFLVSFYNNEISEKSEIFDDQFSVERPDGSNFTLKIRSTKLEDSAMYFCASSLISGDEQFFGPGTRLTVL.

This clonotype was observed many times. V usage is TRBV6-2 or TRBV6-3 and J usage is TRBJ2-2; D is possibly TRBD2 (5 bases). This CDR3 contains 17 residues. Per germline, CDR1 MNHEY and CDR2 SVGEGT. V lost 0 bases to trimming and J lost 0 bases, with 11 bases between them. As DNA, the CDR3 is TGTGCCAGCAGTTACTCTGCCGGGAACGCGAACACCGGGGAGCTGTTTTTT. Residues: CASSYSAGNANTGELFF.

The sample holds many counts of this clonotype. The junction shows a germline mismatch at one end, possibly a read error. This sequence joins TRBV5-1 and TRBJ2-2; D tentatively reads TRBD1 or TRBD2 (6 bases each). Germline V gene sequence: CDR1 SGHRS, CDR2 YFSETQ. The CDR3 runs 18 residues. The CDR3 protein is CASSLTPGGGGNAGELFF. In nucleotides, the CDR3 is TGCGCCAGCAGCTTAACACCCGGGGGCGGAGGGAACGCCGGGGAGCTGTTTTTT.